The present TCR beta chain was sequenced within a study of blood T cell repertoires in COVID-19. Study as a whole: The samples span acute and convalescent COVID-19 from the United States, Italy and Spain. From T cells, B-cell-depleted T cells, or PBMCs came the material, which was cDNA or gDNA.

This CDR3 comprises 15 residues. Unmatched junction bases numbered 6, after V lost 3 bases and J lost 7 bases. Germline CDR1 LNHNV, CDR2 YYDKDF (reference sequence). Original methodology: Amplifying reference gene primers gave estimates of nucleated cell counts. Some clones are missing from TCRdb's copy, which holds only in-frame ones; the method was immunoSEQ multiplex PCR. V and J calls and clone size are given by that table; D and trimming were obtained from the DNA. The sample lists some 98,000 clones, approximately 80% occurring once. The TCR originated in a man aged 55 to 70 with acute or convalescent COVID-19. Sequenced material: peripheral blood. The gene calls are TRBV15 and TRBJ2-2; 9 bases are shared with TRBD1. CDR3 region: CATSSRTGAGGELFF. The CDR3 bases are TGTGCCACCAGCAGCCGGACAGGGGCTGGCGGGGAGCTGTTTTTT. Looking up the rest from reference TRBV15 and TRBJ2-2 gives the full variable domain: DAMVIQNPRYQVTQFGKPVTLSCSQTLNHNVMYWYQQKSSQAPKLLFHYYDKDFNNEADTPDNFQSRRPNTSFCFLDIRSPGLGDTAMYLCATSSRTGAGGELFFGEGSRLTVL.